Each of the 7 T cell receptor beta chains below was sequenced from the same sample in a study of cytomegalovirus exposure and HLA in healthy donors. The study ran its PCR with 60 Vbeta and 13 Jbeta primers. Produced via immunoSEQ multiplex PCR; TCRdb's table is partial and in-frame only. The sample lists under 200,000 clones, approximately 88% seen once, with around 0.98% in the top ten. Sequenced input: PBMCs. Receptors originate from a young man in good health and CMV-seronegative.

The rearrangement joins TRBV14 to TRBJ1-1; 8 bases align to TRBD1. Germline CDR1 SGHDN, CDR2 FVKESK. This CDR3 contains 14 residues. V was pared by 5 bases and J by 5 bases, with 7 bases of the junction left unmatched. In DNA, the CDR3 is TGTGCCAGCAGCAAAAACAGGGGGAGGACTGAAGCTTTCTTT. Protein: CASSKNRGRTEAFF.

The sample holds a few counts of this clone. This chain uses TRBV29-1 with TRBJ2-3, with 14 nucleotides matching TRBD2. Germline V gene sequence: CDR1 SQVTM, CDR2 ANQGSEA. This CDR3 spans 17 amino acids. Losses at the gene ends were 4 bases for V and 0 bases for J; bases not matched to a gene: 6. CDR3 region: CSVVGGLAGVSTDTQYF. DNA for the CDR3: TGCAGCGTTGTCGGGGGACTAGCGGGGGTAAGCACAGATACGCAGTATTTT.

The gene calls are TRBV19 and TRBJ1-3; 12 nucleotides align to TRBD1. Germline trimming cut 2 bases from V and 4 bases from J; bases unmatched to any gene: 9. This CDR3 has 18 residues. Germline values: CDR1 LNHDA, CDR2 SQIVND (reference sequence). The CDR3 loop reads CASSILGTGGASGNTIYF. The CDR3 region has the DNA TGTGCCAGTAGTATATTAGGGACAGGGGGCGCTTCGGGAAACACCATATATTTT.

This clone came up a few times. The CDR3 reads CASSLDGYGYTF. As DNA, the CDR3 is TGTGCCAGCAGCTTAGACGGTTATGGCTACACCTTC. The chain is built from TRBV7-2 and TRBJ1-2; D uncertain. Deletions cut 1 base from V and 5 bases from J, with 5 bases between. Germline loops: CDR1 SGHTA, CDR2 FQGNSA. The CDR3 totals 12 residues. Full variable domain (remainder filled in from reference TRBV7-2 and TRBJ1-2): GAGVSQSPSNKVTEKGKDVELRCDPISGHTALYWYRQSLGQGLEFLIYFQGNSAPDKSGLPSDRFSAERTGGSVSTLTIQRTQQEDSAVYLCASSLDGYGYTFGSGTRLTVV.

V is TRBV2 and J is TRBJ1-6; 9 nucleotides align to TRBD1. CDR1 and CDR2 (germline): SNHLY, FYNNEI. J gave up 7 bases and V 7 bases, and 8 bases lay outside the gene matches. The CDR3 contains 15 residues. In DNA, the CDR3 is TGTGCCAGCACCTCTTCCACAGGGGGCAATTCACCCCTCCACTTT. Translating gives CASTSSTGGNSPLHF.

Worth noting for this clone: At the DNA level, this CDR3 is encoded by other sequences in the same sample as well. The chain has TRBV28 and TRBJ1-2, with TRBD1 as a possible D gene (5 bases). Deletions cut 3 bases from V and 8 bases from J, with 10 bases between. The CDR3 consists of 12 residues. Germline V lookup: CDR1 MDHEN, CDR2 SYDVKM. The CDR3 DNA follows: TGTGCCAGCAGTTTGGGGGGTTACGGCTACACCTTC. Translated, it gives CASSLGGYGYTF.

As for this clone: Other nucleotide sequences from this sample produce the same CDR3. This chain connects TRBV6-5 to TRBJ1-2, with 9 bases matching TRBD1. This CDR3 is 13 amino acids long. Germline CDR1 reads MNHEY; CDR2 reads SVGAGI. With 0 bases clipped from V and 7 bases from J, the junction kept 0 bases outside the gene matches. For the CDR3, the DNA is TGTGCCAGCAGTTACTCGACAGGGGGTGGCTACACCTTC. Its translation is CASSYSTGGGYTF.